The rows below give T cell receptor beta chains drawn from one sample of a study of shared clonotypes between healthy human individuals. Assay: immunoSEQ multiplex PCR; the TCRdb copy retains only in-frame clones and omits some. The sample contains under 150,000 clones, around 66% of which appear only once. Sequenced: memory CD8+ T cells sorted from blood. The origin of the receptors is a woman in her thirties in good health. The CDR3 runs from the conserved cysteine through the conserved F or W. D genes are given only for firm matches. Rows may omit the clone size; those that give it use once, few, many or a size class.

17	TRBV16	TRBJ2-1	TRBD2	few	TGTGCCAGCAGCCAATCGGCGGCTAGCGGGGACAACAATGAGCAGTTCTTC	CASSQSAASGDNNEQFF
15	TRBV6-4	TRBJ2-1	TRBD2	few	TGTGCCAGCAGTGAGACTAGCGGGACCTACAATGAGCAGTTCTTC	CASSETSGTYNEQFF
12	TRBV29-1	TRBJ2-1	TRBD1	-	TGCAGCACACGAGGACAGGGGAATGAGCAGTTCTTC	CSTRGQGNEQFF
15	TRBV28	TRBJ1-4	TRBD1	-	TGTGCCAGCAGTTCCCCGCAGGGGGATCGTGAAAAACTGTTTTTT	CASSSPQGDREKLFF
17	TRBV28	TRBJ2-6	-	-	TGTGCCAGCAGTGGTCCTCTGACACAAAGTCGGGCCAACGTCCTGACTTTC	CASSGPLTQSRANVLTF
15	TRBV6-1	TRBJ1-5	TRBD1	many	TGTGCCAGCAGTGAGGAACAGGGGGGCCCTCAGCCCCAGCATTTT	CASSEEQGGPQPQHF
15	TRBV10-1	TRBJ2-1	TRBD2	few	TGCGCCAGCAGTGAGCGGACTAGCGGGTTACATGAGCAGTTCTTC	CASSERTSGLHEQFF
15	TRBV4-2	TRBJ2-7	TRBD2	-	TGTGCCAGCAGCCAAGATCCCGGGACTAGGGACGAGCAGTACTTC	CASSQDPGTRDEQYF
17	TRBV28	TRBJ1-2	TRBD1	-	TGTGCCAGCAGTTTGACCCCGACAGGGAACTTGGTAGGTGGCTACACCTTC	CASSLTPTGNLVGGYTF
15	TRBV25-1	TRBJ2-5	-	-	TGTGCCAGCAGTACGGCCTGGGAGCGGCAGGAGACCCAGTACTTC	CASSTAWERQETQYF
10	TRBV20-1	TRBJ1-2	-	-	TGCAGTGCTGGAGGCCAGGGCAGAGACTTC	CSAGGQGRDF
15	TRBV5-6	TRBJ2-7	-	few	TGTGCCAGCAGCTTACGAGGGGCGAGCTCCTACGAGCAGTACTTC	CASSLRGASSYEQYF
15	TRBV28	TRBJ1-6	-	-	TGTGCCAGCAGCAGTAGACAGGTCGATAATTCACCCCTCCACTTT	CASSSRQVDNSPLHF
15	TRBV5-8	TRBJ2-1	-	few	TGTGCCAGCAGCTTGGGACTACCTACCTACAATGAGCAGTTCTTC	CASSLGLPTYNEQFF
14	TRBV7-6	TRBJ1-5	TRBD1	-	TGTGCCAGCAGTTCCGGGACAGGGAGCCAGCCCCAGCATTTT	CASSSGTGSQPQHF
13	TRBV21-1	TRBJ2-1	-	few	TGTGCCACCCCCGGGAGGGGAAGCAATGAGCAGTTCTTC	CATPGRGSNEQFF
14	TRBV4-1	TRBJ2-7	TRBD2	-	TGCGCCAGCAGCCAACTAGCGGGAGTGGGCGAGCAGTACTTC	CASSQLAGVGEQYF
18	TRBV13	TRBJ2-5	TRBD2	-	TGTGCCAGCAGCTTAGCTGGGAGTAGCGGGATGTACCAAGAGACCCAGTACTTC	CASSLAGSSGMYQETQYF
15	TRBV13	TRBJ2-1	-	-	TGTGCCAGCAGCTGGGAACACTTCTCCTACAATGAGCAGTTCTTC	CASSWEHFSYNEQFF
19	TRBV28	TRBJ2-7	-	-	TGTGCCAGCATCCTCCCGAGACCCGGGAGGGACAGGTCCCCCTACGAGCAGTACTTC	CASILPRPGRDRSPYEQYF
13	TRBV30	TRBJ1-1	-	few	TGTGCCTGGAACCGGGACCTTTCCACTGAAGCTTTCTTT	CAWNRDLSTEAFF
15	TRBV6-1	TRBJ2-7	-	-	TGTGCCAGCAGTGAAGCGGCTAGCATGGGCTACGAGCAGTACTTC	CASSEAASMGYEQYF
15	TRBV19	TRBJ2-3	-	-	TGTGCCAGTAGTATTAGGGCAGGCAGCACAGATACGCAGTATTTT	CASSIRAGSTDTQYF
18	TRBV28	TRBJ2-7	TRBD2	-	TGTGCCAGCAGTTTATCCCTCCTAATTAGCGGGACGACCTACGAGCAGTACTTC	CASSLSLLISGTTYEQYF
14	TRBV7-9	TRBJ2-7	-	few	TGTGCCAGCAGCTCGCCGAGGTCTACCTACGAGCAGTACTTC	CASSSPRSTYEQYF
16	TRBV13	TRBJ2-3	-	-	TGTGCCAGCAGCTTATGGGACCCCTCTGGGACAGATACGCAGTATTTT	CASSLWDPSGTDTQYF
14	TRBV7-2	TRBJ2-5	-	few	TGTGCCAGCAGCCACGGAGGGCCCCAAGAGACCCAGTACTTC	CASSHGGPQETQYF
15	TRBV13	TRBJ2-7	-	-	TGTGCCAGCAGCTTAGAGGGGTCGGGGTCCTACGAGCAGTACTTC	CASSLEGSGSYEQYF
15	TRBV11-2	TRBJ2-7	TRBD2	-	TGTGCCAGCAGCTTTACTAGCGGGTACTCCTACGAGCAGTACTTC	CASSFTSGYSYEQYF
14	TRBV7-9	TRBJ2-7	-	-	TGTGCCAGCAGCTTTGGGCGGGACCCCTACGAGCAGTACTTC	CASSFGRDPYEQYF
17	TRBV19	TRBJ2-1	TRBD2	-	TGTGCCAGTAGTCCTCAGCACCGGCGGGAGTACTACAATGAGCAGTTCTTC	CASSPQHRREYYNEQFF
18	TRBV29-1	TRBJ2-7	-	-	TGCAGCGTTGAGGTGCCCACGGGGACGGGGTTAAGCTCCTACGAGCAGTACTTC	CSVEVPTGTGLSSYEQYF
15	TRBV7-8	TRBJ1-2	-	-	TGTGCCAGCAGCTTAATGCAGGGAGCTAACTATGGCTACACCTTC	CASSLMQGANYGYTF
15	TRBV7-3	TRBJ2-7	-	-	TGTGCCAGCAGCTTAGGTTTGGGTGAAGGCTACGAGCAGTACTTC	CASSLGLGEGYEQYF
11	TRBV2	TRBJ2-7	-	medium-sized	TGTGCCAGCAAATTTGTCAACGAGCAGTACTTC	CASKFVNEQYF
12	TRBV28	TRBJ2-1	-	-	TGTGCCAGCAGTTTACAAAACCATGAGCAGTTCTTC	CASSLQNHEQFF
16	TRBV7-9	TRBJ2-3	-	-	TGTGCCAGCAGCTTATGGAGGGGGCCGCCCACAGATACGCAGTATTTT	CASSLWRGPPTDTQYF
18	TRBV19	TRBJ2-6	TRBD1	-	TGTGCCACCGAAACCGACGGGACAGGGGGATATGGGGCCAACGTCCTGACTTTC	CATETDGTGGYGANVLTF
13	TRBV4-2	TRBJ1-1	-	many	TGTGCCAGCAGCCAGGGGGTTGGCACTGAAGCTTTCTTT	CASSQGVGTEAFF
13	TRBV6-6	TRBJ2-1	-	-	TGTGCCATCAGTGAGTCGGGCGGTTATGAGCAGTTCTTC	CAISESGGYEQFF
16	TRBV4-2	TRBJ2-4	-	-	TGTGCCAGCAGCCAAGATCCCGGGGCCGCCAAAAACATTCAGTACTTC	CASSQDPGAAKNIQYF
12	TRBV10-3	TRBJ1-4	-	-	TGTGCCATCAGCCAGACTAATGAAAAACTGTTTTTT	CAISQTNEKLFF
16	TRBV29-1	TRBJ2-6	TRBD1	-	TGCAGCGTATGGACAGGGGGCGCTGGAGGGGCCAACGTCCTGACTTTC	CSVWTGGAGGANVLTF
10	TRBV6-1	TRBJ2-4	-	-	TGTGCCAGCAGTGATAACATTCAGTACTTC	CASSDNIQYF
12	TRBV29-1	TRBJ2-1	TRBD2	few	TGCAGCGGGGGTACTAGCGGGAATGAGCAGTTCTTC	CSGGTSGNEQFF
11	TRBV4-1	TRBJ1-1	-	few	TGCGCCAGCAGCCAAGGTTCTGAAGCTTTCTTT	CASSQGSEAFF
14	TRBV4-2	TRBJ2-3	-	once	TGTGCCAGCGCCGATGCGGGAATAGCAGATACGCAGTATTTT	CASADAGIADTQYF
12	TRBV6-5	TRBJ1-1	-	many	TGTGCCAGCAGTGATATCATCGGCGAAGCTTTCTTT	CASSDIIGEAFF
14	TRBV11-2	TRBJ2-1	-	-	TGTGCCAGCAGCCCGGGGCAGAACTACAATGAGCAGTTCTTC	CASSPGQNYNEQFF
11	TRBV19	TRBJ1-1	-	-	TGTGCCAGTAGTATTCGGTCTGAAGCTTTCTTT	CASSIRSEAFF
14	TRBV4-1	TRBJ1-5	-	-	TGCGCCAGCAGCCCTAGTCGACTCGGACAGCCCCAGCATTTT	CASSPSRLGQPQHF
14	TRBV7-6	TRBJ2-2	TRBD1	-	TGTGCCAGCAGCCCAGGACAGGACACCGGGGAGCTGTTTTTT	CASSPGQDTGELFF
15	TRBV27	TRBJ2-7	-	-	TGTGCCAGCAGTTTGTCCGGGAGTACATTCTACGAGCAGTACTTC	CASSLSGSTFYEQYF
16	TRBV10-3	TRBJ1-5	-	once	TGTGCCATCAGCGACGGGACGGGTCATAGCAATCAGCCCCAGCATTTT	CAISDGTGHSNQPQHF
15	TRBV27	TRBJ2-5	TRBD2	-	TGTGCCAGCAGAACTAGCGGGAGGGCCCAAGAGACCCAGTACTTC	CASRTSGRAQETQYF